This paragraph reports one TCR beta chain. Its matching antigen is unknown. One junction end disagrees with the germline gene, perhaps due to a read error. The CDR3 runs to 16 residues. The data originate from a study of post-analysis software for immune sequencing data. Whole-study context: Relapsing-remitting, secondary progressive and progressive-relapsing forms made up the multiple sclerosis disease courses. Whole-study findings and limits: Strong co-clustering by F measure linked samples that shared a preparation batch. Included in a set of about five TRBV segments more frequent in patients than controls were TRBV5-6, TRBV5-1 and TRBV20-1.

Included in the TCR beta cDNA libraries were unique molecular identifiers. The T cell input of about 0.95 to 11 million gave around 450,000 cDNA molecules. MiXCR, applied by TCRdb to the PCR reads, yields one record per CDR3 protein. The table lists 750,000 to 950,000 distinct CDR3 sequences, 35% to 55% of them singletons. This chain uses TRBV12-3 or TRBV12-4 with TRBJ2-6; D gene unclear. The TCR was taken from a girl aged 10 to 17 with multiple sclerosis. The sample taken for sequencing was blood. CDR3 residues: CASSSGRRSVANVLTF. In DNA, the CDR3 is TGTGCCAGCAGTTCCGGACGGCGCTCTGTGGCCAACGTCCTGACTTTC.